This T cell receptor (beta chain) stems from a study of blood T cell repertoires in COVID-19. Unmatched junction bases numbered 7, after V lost 10 bases and J lost 3 bases. CDR3 length: 13 residues. CDR1 SGHTS and CDR2 YDEGEE come from the germline V gene. Only in-frame clones appear in the TCRdb table, and some are missing; sequencing was by immunoSEQ multiplex PCR. The sample has roughly 84,000 clones; approximately 80% are singletons. Sample: peripheral blood. The clonotype originates from a woman aged 40-49 years with active or convalescent COVID-19. The rearrangement uses TRBV5-8 and TRBJ2-1, with 7 bases that match TRBD1. CDR3 protein: CAWGQGVYNEQFF. Written as DNA, the CDR3 is TGTGCCTGGGGGCAGGGGGTCTACAATGAGCAGTTCTTC.